This T cell receptor beta chain came from a study of metastatic and nonmetastatic thyroid tumors. At the level of the study: Samples came from malignant and benign thyroid patients, and repertoires were compared across blood and tumor or nodule tissue. Study-level points and caveats: According to reports, the diversity of TCR beta was significantly higher in malignant thyroid tumors than in benign nodules, and this held in both blood and tumor samples.

Within the sample, this clone is medium-sized. Its specificity is not known. No patient received treatment before thyroid surgery. TCRdb re-called clones via MiXCR from the PCR reads. The sample has just over 30,000 clones, roughly a fifth seen once. This receptor was identified in a female donor with papillary thyroid cancer or a benign thyroid nodule (not recorded which). Some clones in this sample may be carry-over from other donors' samples. Sequencing input: blood.

DNA of the CDR3: TGCAGCGTTGATGGACTAGCCGGAGAGACCCAGTACTTC. It codes for CSVDGLAGETQYF. The rearrangement links TRBV29-1 to TRBJ2-5; 8 bases fit TRBD2. Germline CDR1 is SQVTM and CDR2 is ANQGSEA. V was pared by 3 bases and J by 4 bases, with 4 bases of the junction left unmatched. The CDR3 spans 13 residues.